This record looks at one TCR beta chain sequence and its context. Antigen specificity is unknown. The source of the sample is a study of shared clonotypes between healthy human individuals. Within Nashville, Tennessee resided all donors, each a Caucasian adult. Study-wide results and caveats: The researchers took only blood, and tissue repertoires probably look different.

300 ng DNA, roughly 30,000 T cell genomes, went into unsorted PBMC replicate PCRs. Data came from immunoSEQ multiplex PCR; TCRdb stores just in-frame clones and leaves some out. Of fewer than 650,000 clones detected, 76% appear once; the ten largest clones hold 13%. V gave up 5 bases and J gave up 5 bases; unmatched junction bases: 5. Per the germline V gene, CDR1 is LNHDA and CDR2 is SQIVND (reference sequence). The CDR3 is 13 residues long. The rearrangement links TRBV19 to TRBJ1-1, with 7 nucleotides matching TRBD1. This receptor was obtained from a woman in her forties in good health. Some clones in this sample may be carry-over from other donors' samples. The specimen was PBMCs. The CDR3 loop is CASSLTGWTEAFF. The DNA for the CDR3 is TGTGCCAGTAGTTTGACAGGGTGGACTGAAGCTTTCTTT.